The 18 T cell receptor beta chains listed next were all sequenced from one sample in a study of T cell responses to AZD1222 COVID-19 vaccine. Only in-frame clones appear in the TCRdb table, and some are missing; sequencing was by immunoSEQ multiplex PCR. The sample has 100,000 or so clones, roughly 86% seen once. This sample comprised peripheral blood, obtained 28 days after the second AZD1222 dose. These receptors originate from an adult who received the AZD1222 COVID-19 vaccine.

The V gene is TRBV2, the J gene TRBJ1-1; the D gene is possibly TRBD1 (5 bases). Trimming took off 7 bases at V and 3 bases at J, with 12 bases between the two ends. The CDR3 length is 13 residues. Per the germline V gene, CDR1 is SNHLY and CDR2 is FYNNEI. The CDR3 loop reads CASIAGLYTEAFF. The DNA of the CDR3 is TGTGCCAGCATTGCAGGGCTATACACTGAAGCTTTCTTT. The whole variable domain, filled in from reference TRBV2 and TRBJ1-1, reads EPEVTQTPSHQVTQMGQEVILRCVPISNHLYFYWYRQILGQKVEFLVSFYNNEISEKSEIFDDQFSVERPDGSNFTLKIRSTKLEDSAMYFCASIAGLYTEAFFGQGTRLTVV.

The V gene is TRBV21-1, the J gene TRBJ2-7. TRBV21-1 is deemed a pseudogene. The CDR3 runs 15 residues. Here the CDR3 DNA reads TGTGCCAGCAGCATATCGGACCTTTCCTCCTACGAGCAGTACTTC. Protein sequence: CASSISDLSSYEQYF.

The chain uses TRBV5-1 and TRBJ2-7; D is uncertain. This CDR3 is built from 14 residues. The V end was cut by 0 bases, the J end by 2 bases, with 9 bases between. Germline CDR1 and CDR2: SGHRS and YFSETQ. The CDR3 here is CASSLAETTYEQYF. Written as DNA, the CDR3 is TGCGCCAGCAGCTTGGCCGAAACGACCTACGAGCAGTACTTC. The full variable domain, in which reference TRBV5-1 and TRBJ2-7 provide the parts outside the CDR3, is KAGVTQTPRYLIKTRGQQVTLSCSPISGHRSVSWYQQTPGQGLQFLFEYFSETQRNKGNFPGRFSGRQFSNSRSEMNVSTLELGDSALYLCASSLAETTYEQYFGPGTRLTVT.

The gene calls are TRBV28 and TRBJ1-5, with D possibly TRBD1 on 6 matching bases. Germline lookup yields CDR1 MDHEN and CDR2 SYDVKM. Trimming took off 2 bases at V and 1 base at J, with 9 bases between the two ends. This CDR3 comprises 15 residues. This chain's CDR3 is CASSLGGGSNQPQHF. CDR3 DNA: TGTGCCAGCAGTTTAGGAGGGGGAAGCAATCAGCCCCAGCATTTT.

This clone has more than one count but fewer than ten. The V call is TRBV27, the J call TRBJ1-3; tentatively, D is TRBD1 (5 bases). Germline CDR1 is MNHEY and CDR2 is SMNVEV (reference sequence). The V end lost 0 bases, the J end lost 2 bases, and 8 bases lay between the germline ends. There are 15 residues in the CDR3. The CDR3 nucleotides read TGTGCCAGCAGTTTATCTTGGGACCCTGGAAACACCATATATTTT. It translates to CASSLSWDPGNTIYF.

In DNA, the CDR3 is TGTGCCAGCAGCTTGGAAGAGAGGAGCATTCAGTACTTC. Translation gives CASSLEERSIQYF. The chain uses TRBV5-4 and TRBJ2-4; D gene unclear. This CDR3 comprises 13 residues. V lost 0 bases, J lost 9 bases, and 10 bases lay in between. Germline V lookup: CDR1 SGHNT, CDR2 YYREEE (reference sequence).

The CDR3 DNA follows: TGTGCCAGCAGTTTCGGGGTGGGTGCGAGCTCCTACGAGCAGTACTTC. It yields the protein CASSFGVGASSYEQYF. The chain carries TRBV27 and TRBJ2-7; a weak D match, TRBD2 (5 bases). Germline assignment: CDR1 MNHEY and CDR2 SMNVEV (reference sequence). The V and J ends lost 3 bases and 0 bases respectively, with 15 bases between them. The CDR3 extends over 16 amino acids.

The chain links TRBV5-8 to TRBJ1-1; D perhaps matches TRBD1 (6 bases). Deletions cut 0 bases from V and 2 bases from J, with 11 bases between. Germline-derived CDR1 and CDR2 are SGHTS and YDEGEE. This CDR3 contains 15 residues. CDR3 sequence: CASSLEGELNTEAFF. The CDR3 nucleotides are TGTGCCAGCAGCTTGGAGGGGGAACTAAACACTGAAGCTTTCTTT. The full variable domain, its missing parts supplied by reference TRBV5-8 and TRBJ1-1, is EAGVTQSPTHLIKTRGQQATLRCSPISGHTSVYWYQQALGLGLQFLLWYDEGEERNRGNFPPRFSGRQFPNYSSELNVNALELEDSALYLCASSLEGELNTEAFFGQGTRLTVV.

The gene calls are TRBV18 and TRBJ2-1; maybe TRBD1 (6 bases). Germline CDR1 reads KGHSH; CDR2 reads LQKENI. The V gene lost 3 bases and the J gene lost 5 bases, with 8 bases spanning the gap. This CDR3 has 13 residues. CDR3 amino acids: CASSPQGNNEQFF. The CDR3 DNA is TGTGCCAGCTCACCGCAGGGGAACAATGAGCAGTTCTTC.

The chain has TRBV7-2 and TRBJ2-7, with D maybe TRBD1 (6 bases). The length of the CDR3 is 14 residues. In germline, CDR1 is SGHTA, CDR2 FQGNSA. V was pared by 1 base and J by 7 bases, with 14 bases between. In nucleotides, the CDR3 is TGTGCCAGCAGCTTAGGGGACACCCTAAAAGAGCAGTACTTC. Translating it yields CASSLGDTLKEQYF.

A single count supports this clone. The chain recombines TRBV29-1 with TRBJ1-5; unclear D gene. Germline V gene lookup returns CDR1 SQVTM and CDR2 ANQGSEA. The length of the CDR3 is 13 residues. The germline V and J ends were trimmed by 3 bases and 7 bases, with 13 bases remaining between them. The CDR3 DNA follows: TGCAGCGTTGAGGCAGGCACGGGACAGCCCCAGCATTTT. Its translation is CSVEAGTGQPQHF. Full variable domain (remainder filled in from reference TRBV29-1 and TRBJ1-5): SAVISQKPSRDICQRGTSLTIQCQVDSQVTMMFWYRQQPGQSLTLIATANQGSEATYESGFVIDKFPISRPNLTFSTLTVSNMSPEDSSIYLCSVEAGTGQPQHFGDGTRLSIL.

This clone was picked up one time. The chain joins TRBV2 to TRBJ1-2; no clear D gene. Trimming shortened V by 1 base and J by 0 bases, and 6 bases separated the two germline ends. This CDR3 region has 14 residues. CDR1 is SNHLY, CDR2 FYNNEI, per germline. The CDR3 bases are TGTGCCAGCAGTGAAGTTTCAGCTAACTATGGCTACACCTTC. As protein: CASSEVSANYGYTF. Using reference TRBV2 and TRBJ1-2 for the parts outside the CDR3, the full variable domain is EPEVTQTPSHQVTQMGQEVILRCVPISNHLYFYWYRQILGQKVEFLVSFYNNEISEKSEIFDDQFSVERPDGSNFTLKIRSTKLEDSAMYFCASSEVSANYGYTFGSGTRLTVV.

The genes are TRBV5-8 and TRBJ2-4, with 7 bases identical to TRBD2. The CDR3 consists of 16 residues. Trimming removed 4 bases from V and 7 bases from J; junction bases left unmatched: 14. Per germline, CDR1 SGHTS and CDR2 YDEGEE. The CDR3 coding sequence is TGTGCCAGCAGCCCCCACGCCGGGTCCGGGGGGAACATTCAGTACTTC. It specifies CASSPHAGSGGNIQYF.

This clone occurred a few times. The chain recombines TRBV4-2 with TRBJ2-7; a possible D gene is TRBD2 (5 bases). The CDR3 totals 16 residues. CDR1 is LGHNA, CDR2 YNFKEQ, per germline. Deletions cut 0 bases from V and 4 bases from J, with 16 bases between. The CDR3 reads CASSQEVYGIQYEQYF. CDR3 nucleotides: TGTGCCAGCAGCCAAGAAGTATACGGGATTCAATACGAGCAGTACTTC.

V and J are TRBV18 and TRBJ1-2, with 10 bases identical to TRBD1. The J segment lost 8 bases and the V segment lost 8 bases, leaving 5 bases of the junction unmatched. Looked up from germline, CDR1 is KGHSH and CDR2 is LQKENI. This CDR3 has 12 amino acids. For the CDR3, the DNA is TGTGCCAGCACCGGGACAGGGGACGGCTACACCTTC. As protein: CASTGTGDGYTF.

The V and J genes are TRBV5-1 and TRBJ2-2; tentatively, D is TRBD2 (6 bases). The V gene lost 3 bases and the J gene lost 4 bases, with 16 bases spanning the gap. The length of the CDR3 is 16 residues. CDR1 and CDR2 (germline): SGHRS, YFSETQ. The DNA for the CDR3 is TGCGCCAGCAGCTCCGGAGGGGCAGTTAGCACCGGGGAGCTGTTTTTT. This gives the protein CASSSGGAVSTGELFF.

This rearrangement joins TRBV11-2 to TRBJ2-3; 8 positions agree with TRBD2. The V gene end was trimmed by 6 bases and the J gene end by 4 bases; junction bases not matched to a gene: 15. This CDR3 contains 17 residues. Germline lookup yields CDR1 SGHAT and CDR2 FQNNGV. CDR3: CASRPTSGRIGSDTQYF. The DNA for the CDR3 is TGTGCCAGCAGGCCTACTAGCGGACGAATCGGGTCAGATACGCAGTATTTT.

This clone was seen a single time. The chain has TRBV28 and TRBJ1-6; D remains ambiguous. The germline V gene has CDR1 MDHEN and CDR2 SYDVKM. Trimming took off 6 bases at V and 7 bases at J, with 13 bases between the two ends. The CDR3 covers 14 residues. The CDR3 region is CASSDLNPNSPLHF. The CDR3 DNA sequence: TGTGCCAGCAGCGACCTGAACCCAAATTCACCCCTCCACTTT.